Listed below are T cell receptor beta chains from one sample, sequenced in a study of T-cell reconstitution after alpha-beta-depleted transplantation in children. TCRdb re-derived calls from the PCR reads in MiXCR, one entry per CDR3 protein. The sample consists of some 600,000 distinct CDR3 sequences, 10% to 15% of them appearing once. This specimen was PBMCs, mostly from graft donor cells, taken 360 days after TCRalphabeta/CD19-depleted stem cell transplant. Receptors originate from a male patient between 5 and 17 years old who had a stem cell transplant for acute myeloid leukemia, so the T cells may come from the graft donor. Both conserved end residues are part of each CDR3. The D gene is left open where the match is weak. Clone size appears in some rows only: once, few, many, or a class for an expanded clone.

J	D	V	size	CDR3	DNA
TRBJ2-7	TRBD1	TRBV27	few	CASSGQGKYEQYF	TGTGCCAGCAGCGGACAGGGCAAATACGAGCAGTACTTC
TRBJ2-7	-	TRBV7-8	-	CASSWGELGSSYEQYF	TGTGCCAGCAGCTGGGGAGAACTAGGGAGCTCCTACGAGCAGTACTTC
TRBJ2-7	-	TRBV7-8	once	CASSLAVGGPLLYEQYF	TGTGCCAGCAGCTTAGCGGTGGGGGGGCCCCTACTTTACGAGCAGTACTTC
TRBJ2-1	-	TRBV28	-	CASSPPVGPHNEQFF	TGTGCCAGCAGTCCGCCCGTTGGACCACACAATGAGCAGTTCTTC
TRBJ2-7	TRBD2	TRBV27	-	CASRSDAGAVTEQYF	TGTGCCAGCAGGAGCGACGCGGGAGCTGTAACCGAGCAGTACTTC
TRBJ1-2	-	TRBV20-1	few	CSARALGDYGYTF	TGCAGTGCTAGAGCTTTAGGGGACTATGGCTACACCTTC
TRBJ2-7	-	TRBV2	-	CASSEDPGLTYEQYF	TGTGCCAGCAGTGAAGATCCGGGACTCACCTACGAGCAGTACTTC
TRBJ2-7	TRBD1	TRBV7-2	once	CASSTTGTVSYEQYF	TGTGCCAGCAGCACAACTGGGACAGTTTCCTACGAGCAGTACTTC
TRBJ2-2	-	TRBV5-1	few	CASSLAAYGELFF	TGCGCCAGCAGCTTGGCGGCATACGGGGAGCTGTTTTTT
TRBJ1-4	-	TRBV5-8	many	CASIRRGTTNEKLFF	TGTGCCAGCATCAGGAGGGGCACAACTAATGAAAAACTGTTTTTT
TRBJ2-1	TRBD2	TRBV20-1	-	CSARDSLAGDPYYNEQFF	TGCAGTGCTAGAGATAGCCTAGCGGGAGACCCGTATTACAATGAGCAGTTCTTC
TRBJ2-3	-	TRBV12-3/TRBV12-4	many	CASSFPDPNDTQYF	TGTGCCAGCAGTTTCCCAGATCCCAATGATACGCAGTATTTT
TRBJ2-3	-	TRBV7-8	-	CASSITSRDGDTQYF	TGTGCCAGCAGCATAACTAGCCGGGACGGCGATACGCAGTATTTT
TRBJ2-7	-	TRBV28	many	CASRTPTYEQYF	TGTGCCAGCAGGACTCCTACCTACGAGCAGTACTTC
TRBJ2-1	TRBD2	TRBV15	many	CATSRGLAGVSYNEQFF	TGTGCCACCAGCAGAGGGCTAGCGGGAGTTTCCTACAATGAGCAGTTCTTC
TRBJ2-1	-	TRBV7-2	few	CASSLARGLHNEQFF	TGTGCCAGCAGCTTAGCGAGAGGGCTTCACAATGAGCAGTTCTTC
TRBJ2-1	-	TRBV20-1	-	CSASLGQRNEQFF	TGCAGTGCTAGCTTGGGACAAAGGAATGAGCAGTTCTTC
TRBJ2-1	-	TRBV20-1	-	CSASTASEPLLSSNEQFF	TGCAGTGCTAGTACCGCTAGCGAGCCGTTGCTTAGTTCCAATGAGCAGTTCTTC
TRBJ2-7	-	TRBV20-1	few	CSASVFRRNSYEQYF	TGCAGTGCTAGCGTCTTCAGAAGGAACTCCTACGAGCAGTACTTC
TRBJ1-3	-	TRBV28	few	CASSRSTSGNTIYF	TGTGCCAGCAGCCGTAGTACCTCTGGAAACACCATATATTTT
TRBJ2-1	-	TRBV4-3	few	CASSRGLGYNEQFF	TGCGCCAGCAGCCGTGGACTGGGCTACAATGAGCAGTTCTTC
TRBJ2-7	-	TRBV29-1	many	CSVVGIEQYF	TGCAGCGTTGTCGGGATCGAGCAGTACTTC
TRBJ2-1	-	TRBV7-2	few	CASSQPRRGEQFF	TGTGCCAGCAGCCAGCCTAGGCGAGGGGAGCAGTTCTTC
TRBJ2-1	-	TRBV7-9	few	CAVLWGNRYYNEQFF	TGTGCCGTGCTTTGGGGCAATCGTTACTACAATGAGCAGTTCTTC
TRBJ2-7	TRBD1	TRBV20-1	-	CSATSGGLSYEQYF	TGCAGTGCGACGTCAGGGGGTCTCTCCTACGAGCAGTACTTC
TRBJ2-1	-	TRBV10-3	-	CAIRRTLAEIHNEQFF	TGTGCCATCAGGCGTACACTAGCAGAGATCCACAATGAGCAGTTCTTC
TRBJ2-3	-	TRBV28	few	CASRRTFTSTDTQYF	TGTGCCAGCAGACGGACTTTTACTAGCACAGATACGCAGTATTTT
TRBJ2-1	TRBD2	TRBV7-3	-	CASSLIAGGSEQFF	TGTGCCAGCAGCTTAATAGCGGGAGGGAGTGAGCAGTTCTTC
TRBJ2-1	-	TRBV28	-	CVSWGEIFGNEQFF	TGTGTCAGCTGGGGGGAAATCTTCGGCAATGAGCAGTTCTTC
TRBJ1-5	-	TRBV5-6	few	CASSGGQPSNQPQHF	TGTGCCAGCAGCGGTGGACAGCCCAGCAATCAGCCCCAGCATTTT
TRBJ2-1	-	TRBV29-1	few	CSPLGDNEQFF	TGCAGCCCCCTTGGAGACAATGAGCAGTTCTTC
TRBJ2-7	TRBD2	TRBV20-1	-	CSALTSGAPYEQYF	TGCAGTGCTCTAACTAGCGGGGCGCCCTACGAGCAGTACTTC
TRBJ2-1	TRBD2	TRBV5-5	few	CASSLGLAGAYLYNEQFF	TGTGCCAGCAGCTTGGGACTAGCGGGAGCTTATCTTTACAATGAGCAGTTCTTC
TRBJ2-1	TRBD2	TRBV9	few	CASSVPRTSGSMGNEQFF	TGTGCCAGCAGCGTCCCCAGGACTAGCGGGAGTATGGGCAATGAGCAGTTCTTC
TRBJ1-1	-	TRBV12-3/TRBV12-4	many	CASSSPWTQNTEAFF	TGTGCCAGCAGTTCCCCTTGGACACAGAACACTGAAGCTTTCTTT
TRBJ2-1	TRBD2	TRBV29-1	many	CSAPTSGRANEQFF	TGCAGCGCCCCGACTAGCGGGAGGGCCAATGAGCAGTTCTTC
TRBJ2-1	TRBD1	TRBV2	-	CASSRRDRGRIEQFF	TGTGCCAGCAGTCGGCGGGACAGGGGGCGGATTGAGCAGTTCTTC
TRBJ2-3	TRBD2	TRBV6-2/TRBV6-3	-	CASSYPSGRTDTQYF	TGTGCCAGCAGTTACCCCAGCGGGAGGACAGATACGCAGTATTTT
TRBJ2-1	-	TRBV10-3	few	CAISESGLDNEQFF	TGTGCCATCAGTGAGTCGGGCCTCGACAATGAGCAGTTCTTC
TRBJ2-5	-	TRBV15	many	CATSRTLLGGETQYF	TGTGCCACCAGCAGAACTCTTCTAGGTGGGGAGACCCAGTACTTC
TRBJ2-7	TRBD2	TRBV11-2	-	CASSTYRGGGLGHYEQYF	TGTGCCAGCAGCACATATCGTGGGGGGGGACTTGGACACTACGAGCAGTACTTC
TRBJ2-3	TRBD2	TRBV19	few	CASSIGAGELWRETQYF	TGTGCCAGTAGTATCGGGGCGGGAGAGCTGTGGCGGGAGACGCAGTATTTT
TRBJ1-2	TRBD1	TRBV5-1	few	CASSLAPGQGITNYGYTF	TGCGCCAGCAGCTTGGCCCCGGGACAGGGCATTACTAACTATGGCTACACCTTC
TRBJ2-1	TRBD1	TRBV11-1	-	CASRKGQGAGVRNYNEQFF	TGTGCCAGCAGAAAGGGACAGGGGGCCGGGGTAAGAAACTACAATGAGCAGTTCTTC